There are many counts of the clone carrying this T cell receptor beta chain. Its matching antigen is unknown. This entry is derived from a study of regulatory T cells in long-lasting Graves disease. Turning to the study itself: Recently diagnosed Graves' patients had received antithyroid drugs for under 3 months.

General observations from the study: Graves' patients with persistent disease showed TCR diversity lower than patients newly diagnosed.

Time point meaning: newly diagnosed GD, antithyroid drugs for less than 3 months. There was RNA extracted from PBMCs, and the TCR library was made from it. HTBI primers from iRepertoire and Arm-PCR of CDR3 regions yielded the TCR beta libraries. TCRdb analysed the multiplex PCR reads with MiXCR anew, one entry per CDR3 protein. Of about 470,000 distinct CDR3 sequences listed, 15% to 20% are singletons. CDR3 length: 16 residues. Trimming removed 2 bases from V and 2 bases from J; junction bases left unmatched: 5. The germline V gene has CDR1 SGHRS and CDR2 YFSETQ. The sample also formed part of further work on T cells in Graves' hyperthyroidism and ophthalmopathy. That investigation notes: Graves' hyperthyroidism is called stable when ophthalmopathy does not progress within 18 months. The TCR CDR3 first-round RT-PCR relied on the HTBI primer set.

The TCR was taken from a man between 35 and 55 years old with Graves disease. The sequencing used peripheral blood mononuclear cells (PBMCs), collected at new diagnosis, from a patient treated with antithyroid drugs. The chain has TRBV5-1 and TRBJ2-2; 8 bases line up with TRBD1. DNA for the CDR3: TGCGCCAGCAGCTTACCGGGACAGGCTAACACCGGGGAGCTGTTTTTT. This codes for CASSLPGQANTGELFF.